The clone carrying this TCR beta chain was seen a single time. Its cognate antigen is unknown. The V gene's germline CDR1 is SGHRS and CDR2 YFSETQ. The CDR3 is 14 residues long. V lost 0 bases to trimming and J lost 3 bases; unmatched junction nucleotides: 3. This sample is part of a study of T cell responses to AZD1222 COVID-19 vaccine. Whole-study findings and limits: Close to half of spike-specific TCRs reportedly recognize unmutated variant regions.

Assay used: immunoSEQ multiplex PCR; TCRdb lists only in-frame clones, some missing. The sample includes about 110,000 clones, over 75% of them seen just once. The starting material was peripheral blood, obtained on day 0 of MenACWY control vaccination. The chain uses TRBV5-1 and TRBJ2-7; TRBD1 agrees at 7 bases. This TCR was sampled from an adult in good health. CDR3 nucleotides: TGCGCCAGCAGCTTGGAACAGGGGCGCTACGAGCAGTACTTC. Its protein product is CASSLEQGRYEQYF.